This entry lists 28 T cell receptor beta chains sequenced from one sample in a study of T-cell reconstitution after alpha-beta-depleted transplantation in children (dated by TCRdb to the mid-2010s). Sample treatment or condition, as interpreted from the label and publication: allogeneic hematopoietic cell transplantation with graft depleted of TCRalphabeta T cells and CD19 B cells. The library came from PCR. Sequencing was carried out with an Illumina HiSeq 2500. TCR library preparation used molecular barcoding, with unique molecular identifiers applied to normalize quantification of the TCRbeta repertoire. TCRdb cleaned the public reads at Q25 with fastp, built clones with MiXCR and kept in-frame beta chains. A single entry per CDR3 protein holds the most common genes and DNA from its merged rows. In all, the sample holds roughly 100,000 distinct CDR3 sequences, and roughly 7.2% of those were seen once. Roughly 17% of the sample rests with the top ten.

The material was PBMCs, obtained before TCRalphabeta/CD19-depleted stem cell transplant. The receptor source for this set is a boy aged 2-9 years with acute lymphoblastic leukemia, due to receive a stem cell transplant.

This clonotype was counted only a few times. A much larger clone differs from this one at a single base, so this may be a read error. This chain uses TRBV20-1 with TRBJ2-3; D unclear. CDR3 size: 16 residues. Germline-derived CDR1 and CDR2 are DFQATT and SNEGSKA (reference sequence). CDR3 residues: CCARDKALPHTDTQYF. The DNA of the CDR3 is TGCTGTGCTAGAGATAAAGCCCTGCCCCACACAGATACGCAGTATTTT.

The sample holds many counts of this clonotype. J is TRBJ2-1 and V is TRBV5-5; 7 bases agree with TRBD1. The CDR3 spans 17 residues. Trimming took 5 bases from V and 5 from J; bases not matched to a gene: 16. Germline V lookup: CDR1 SGHKS, CDR2 YYEKEE (reference sequence). The CDR3 reads CASSSAPYRGTHNEQFF. In DNA form, the CDR3 reads TGTGCCAGCAGTTCCGCCCCTTACAGGGGTACCCACAATGAGCAGTTCTTC.

The chain couples TRBV5-6 to TRBJ2-7, with D hard to call. Trimming stripped 0 bases from V and 4 bases from J, with 8 bases between. From germline, CDR1 is SGHDT and CDR2 YYEEEE. The CDR3 is made up of 13 amino acids. The CDR3 region is CASSLDVGYEQYF. In DNA form, the CDR3 reads TGTGCCAGCAGCTTGGATGTGGGTTACGAGCAGTACTTC.

In its sample, this clonotype was seen many times. The V and J genes are TRBV4-2 and TRBJ2-1, with D possibly being TRBD1 or TRBD2 (5 bases each). This CDR3 contains 19 residues. Germline-derived CDR1 and CDR2 are LGHNA and YNFKEQ. With 0 bases removed from V and 0 bases from J, the gap between germline ends came to 18 bases. In DNA, the CDR3 is TGTGCCAGCAGCCAAGACATCCCAGGGATGGGGAGCTCCTACAATGAGCAGTTCTTC. Translation gives CASSQDIPGMGSSYNEQFF.

To note about this clonotype: The CDR3 does not end in the conserved phenylalanine or tryptophan, so this is likely a read error. The rearrangement uses TRBV5-1 and TRBJ2-5; 8 bases agree with TRBD2. This CDR3 contains 14 residues. J lost 5 bases, V lost 7 bases, and 10 bases had no gene match. Germline V gene lookup returns CDR1 SGHRS and CDR2 YFSETQ. The CDR3 sequence: CASSPGLVGETQYV. The CDR3 nucleotides are TGCGCCAGCTCCCCGGGACTAGTAGGGGAGACCCAGTACGTC.

In its sample, this clonotype was seen many times. CDR3 residues: CASSLPPGGAGANVLTF. Written as DNA, the CDR3 is TGTGCCAGCAGCTTACCTCCAGGGGGCGCTGGGGCCAACGTCCTGACTTTC. This chain joins TRBV7-8 and TRBJ2-6; 8 nucleotides line up with TRBD1. The CDR3 has 17 amino acids. Germline CDR1 reads SGHVS; CDR2 reads FQNEAQ. Trimming cost V 2 bases and J 2 bases; bases outside gene matches: 5. The full variable domain, rest sourced from reference TRBV7-8 and TRBJ2-6, is GAGVSQSPRYKVAKRGQDVALRCDPISGHVSLFWYQQALGQGPEFLTYFQNEAQLDKSGLPSDRFFAERPEGSVSTLKIQRTQQEDSAVYLCASSLPPGGAGANVLTFGAGSRLTVL.

This clonotype was seen repeatedly, ten times or more. The chain joins TRBV6-1 to TRBJ2-1, with a weak D call TRBD2 (7 bases). The ends were cut back, 6 bases at V and 12 bases at J, with 15 bases in the middle. Germline V CDR1 and CDR2: MNHNS, SASEGT. The length of the CDR3 is 12 residues. The CDR3 coding sequence is TGTGCCAGCAGCTTAACAGGGAGGGGGCAGTTCTTC. As protein: CASSLTGRGQFF.

The CDR3 DNA reads TGTGCCAGCGCTCTAGCGGGGGGCACCGGGGAGCTGTTTTTT. This translates into CASALAGGTGELFF. The chain recombines TRBV6-1 with TRBJ2-2; 11 bases align to TRBD2. This CDR3 has 14 amino acids. The trim removed 8 bases at V and 4 bases at J, leaving 3 bases unmatched. Germline V gene data show CDR1 as MNHNS and CDR2 as SASEGT.

This clonotype was counted only a few times. V usage is TRBV5-4 and J usage is TRBJ2-6; D uncertain. Per the germline V gene, CDR1 is SGHNT and CDR2 is YYREEE (reference sequence). Trimming removed 6 bases at V and 4 bases at J, with 2 bases between. The CDR3 length is 11 residues. The CDR3 loop reads CASKGANVLTF. The CDR3 region has the DNA TGTGCCAGCAAGGGGGCCAACGTCCTGACTTTC.

The J gene is TRBJ2-1, the V gene TRBV12-3 or TRBV12-4; TRBD1 is a possible D gene (5 bases). Trimming took off 3 bases at V and 0 bases at J, with 12 bases between the two ends. There are 16 residues in the CDR3. CDR3 DNA sequence: TGTGCCAGCAGTTTTGAAGGGGATCCCTCCTACAATGAGCAGTTCTTC. It encodes CASSFEGDPSYNEQFF.

In regard to this clonotype: This likely comes from a read error, as the CDR3 has no conserved phenylalanine or tryptophan at its end. The chain joins TRBV29-1 to TRBJ1-3, with D unclear. The V gene's germline CDR1 is SQVTM and CDR2 ANQGSEA. The CDR3 sequence is 11 residues long. Trimming took off 3 bases at V and 5 bases at J, with 5 bases between the two ends. CDR3 nucleotides: TGCAGCGTTGATGGCAGAAACACCATATATTCT. Its translation is CSVDGRNTIYS.

This clonotype was picked up many times. V usage is TRBV5-1 and J usage is TRBJ2-2; 9 positions match TRBD2. The length of the CDR3 is 15 residues. J lost 7 bases, V lost 4 bases, and 8 bases had no gene match. Germline V CDR1 and CDR2: SGHRS, YFSETQ. This CDR3 reads CASSPAASGVGELFF. The CDR3 region has the DNA TGCGCCAGCAGCCCGGCGGCTAGCGGGGTCGGGGAGCTGTTTTTT.

This clonotype was detected a few times. The V and J genes are TRBV3-1 and TRBJ1-1, with a tentative D call TRBD1 (5 bases). In germline, CDR1 is LGHDT, CDR2 YNNKEL (reference sequence). V was pared by 6 bases and J by 1 base, with 12 bases between. The CDR3 consists of 14 residues. CDR3 sequence: CASSLATGNTEAFF. The CDR3 DNA is TGTGCCAGCAGTCTCGCTACAGGGAACACTGAAGCTTTCTTT.

This clonotype appeared once. At one of its ends the junction is not consistent with the germline gene, which may arise from a read error. The chain carries TRBV3-1 and TRBJ2-1, with no clear D. Germline assignment: CDR1 LGHDT and CDR2 YNNKEL (reference sequence). The length of the CDR3 is 18 residues. CDR3 in amino acids: CTSSFSLLRRPSYNEQFF. The CDR3 DNA reads TGTACCAGCAGTTTCTCCCTGCTTAGAAGGCCCTCCTACAATGAGCAGTTCTTC.

A few counts support this clonotype. This chain links TRBV5-1 with TRBJ1-2; D unresolved. Germline V CDR1 and CDR2: SGHRS, YFSETQ. The CDR3 length is 15 residues. Trimming took 0 bases from V and 1 from J, leaving 10 bases between them. CDR3 amino acids: CASSLAAGYNYGYTF. CDR3 DNA: TGCGCCAGCAGCTTGGCCGCGGGGTATAACTATGGCTACACCTTC.

This clonotype was observed many times. The chain joins TRBV7-9 to TRBJ2-2, with D uncertain. The CDR3 length is 13 residues. V was pared by 6 bases and J by 3 bases, with 8 bases between. Germline V gene sequence: CDR1 SEHNR, CDR2 FQNEAQ (reference sequence). The DNA of the CDR3 is TGTGCCAGCAGGACGAGACACACCGGGGAGCTGTTTTTT. Its translation: CASRTRHTGELFF.

This clonotype was seen a handful of times. In nucleotides, the CDR3 is TGCGCCAGCAGCTTGGTCCCCGGGACAGGCACTACCGAGCAGTACTTC. Translation: CASSLVPGTGTTEQYF. V is TRBV5-1 and J is TRBJ2-7; the match to TRBD1 covers 8 bases. In germline, CDR1 is SGHRS, CDR2 YFSETQ. This CDR3 has 16 amino acids. V trimming: 0 bases; J trimming: 6 bases; junction bases outside the gene matches: 11.

At least ten counts were recorded for this clonotype. The chain recombines TRBV5-1 with TRBJ2-3; the D is unclear. With 0 bases removed from V and 9 bases from J, the gap between germline ends came to 11 bases. CDR1 and CDR2 from the germline V gene are SGHRS and YFSETQ. The CDR3 length is 13 residues. CDR3 bases: TGCGCCAGCAGCTTGGCCGCGTCTCAGACGCAGTATTTT. Translating it yields CASSLAASQTQYF. Drawing the rest from reference TRBV5-1 and TRBJ2-3, the complete variable domain is KAGVTQTPRYLIKTRGQQVTLSCSPISGHRSVSWYQQTPGQGLQFLFEYFSETQRNKGNFPGRFSGRQFSNSRSEMNVSTLELGDSALYLCASSLAASQTQYFGPGTRLTVL.

This clonotype appeared a few times. CDR3 bases: TGCGCCAGCAGCTTGGGGGGGCTAGCGGCAAGGGAGACCCAGTACTTC. Translated, it gives CASSLGGLAARETQYF. The rearrangement links TRBV5-1 to TRBJ2-5; possible D gene TRBD2, 7 bases. V shed 0 bases and J shed 5 bases, with 17 bases lying between them. The CDR3 runs to 16 residues. CDR1 and CDR2 (germline): SGHRS, YFSETQ.

This clonotype was counted ten times or more. Relative to the germline gene, one junction end is altered; a read error may explain this. This chain joins TRBV12-3 or TRBV12-4 and TRBJ2-7; a possible D gene is TRBD1 (6 bases). The CDR3 extends over 13 amino acids. DNA for the CDR3: TGTGCCAGCGGTTTCGGACAGAGCCTCCCCCAGTACTTC. Its translation is CASGFGQSLPQYF.

The chain uses TRBV20-1 and TRBJ1-5, with D perhaps TRBD1 (6 bases). This CDR3 region has 15 residues. Trimming cost V 1 base and J 3 bases, with 13 bases left between them. Germline loops: CDR1 DFQATT, CDR2 SNEGSKA (reference sequence). CDR3 in DNA: TGCAGTGCTAGAGGGGGGGGCGCGGACAATCAGCCCCAGCATTTT. Amino acid sequence: CSARGGGADNQPQHF.

The sample holds a few counts of this clonotype. The V gene is TRBV9, the J gene TRBJ1-6; D perhaps matches TRBD1 (6 bases). V gave up 3 bases and J gave up 7 bases, with 11 bases separating them. The CDR3 is 14 residues long. CDR1 and CDR2 (germline): SGDLS, YYNGEE. CDR3 coding DNA: TGTGCCAGCAGCGGGGGACACCAAAATTCACCCCTCCACTTT. The encoded protein is CASSGGHQNSPLHF.

V is TRBV4-1 and J is TRBJ1-5, with a tentative D call TRBD1 (6 bases). Germline V gene data show CDR1 as MGHRA and CDR2 as YSYEKL. The CDR3 length is 21 residues. The ends were cut back, 0 bases at V and 2 bases at J, with 26 bases in the middle. CDR3 coding DNA: TGCGCCAGCAGCCAAGATCTGGGCTTTGGCACTTGGGGGCTAGGCAATCAGCCCCAGCATTTT. Translating gives CASSQDLGFGTWGLGNQPQHF.

This clonotype was seen more than once but under ten times. The genes are TRBV19 and TRBJ1-5; D is unresolved. In germline, CDR1 is LNHDA, CDR2 SQIVND (reference sequence). Trimming left V 0 bases short and J 2 bases short, with 8 bases between. The CDR3 contains 15 residues. CDR3 nucleotides: TGTGCCAGTAGTATAGATGTGGCGCGCAATCAGCCCCAGCATTTT. This gives the protein CASSIDVARNQPQHF.

This clonotype was seen at least ten times. This chain joins TRBV12-3 or TRBV12-4 and TRBJ1-2; D unresolved. Trimming took 3 bases from V and 2 from J, leaving 13 bases between them. The CDR3 is 15 amino acids. As DNA, the CDR3 is TGTGCCAGCAGTTTTGGGCCTCGGAGGAACTATGGCTACACCTTC. Protein: CASSFGPRRNYGYTF.

The rearrangement uses TRBV7-3 and TRBJ2-1; TRBD1 matches at 7 bases. Per germline, CDR1 SGHTA and CDR2 FQGTGA. This CDR3 is 15 amino acids long. Unmatched junction bases numbered 9, after V lost 3 bases and J lost 7 bases. For the CDR3, the DNA is TGTGCCAGCAGCTTCGAGGGGGCCTTTGTGAATGAGCAGTTCTTC. Translating gives CASSFEGAFVNEQFF.

This clonotype appeared many times. This chain connects TRBV11-2 to TRBJ2-5, with unresolved D. Germline V gives CDR1 SGHAT, CDR2 FQNNGV. This CDR3 region has 13 residues. V lost 4 bases and J 5 bases, leaving 11 bases between the germline ends. The CDR3 DNA is TGTGCCAGCAGCTCCAGACTCGCGGAGACCCAGTACTTC. Amino acids: CASSSRLAETQYF.

This clonotype showed up just a few times. This chain links TRBV4-2 with TRBJ2-2, with TRBD2 matching over 8 bases. This CDR3 is 16 amino acids long. CDR1 and CDR2 (germline): LGHNA, YNFKEQ. Trimming took 0 bases from V and 4 from J; bases not matched to a gene: 4. CDR3 amino acids: CASSQEGTRGTGELFF. DNA for the CDR3: TGTGCCAGCAGCCAAGAGGGGACTAGGGGCACCGGGGAGCTGTTTTTT.